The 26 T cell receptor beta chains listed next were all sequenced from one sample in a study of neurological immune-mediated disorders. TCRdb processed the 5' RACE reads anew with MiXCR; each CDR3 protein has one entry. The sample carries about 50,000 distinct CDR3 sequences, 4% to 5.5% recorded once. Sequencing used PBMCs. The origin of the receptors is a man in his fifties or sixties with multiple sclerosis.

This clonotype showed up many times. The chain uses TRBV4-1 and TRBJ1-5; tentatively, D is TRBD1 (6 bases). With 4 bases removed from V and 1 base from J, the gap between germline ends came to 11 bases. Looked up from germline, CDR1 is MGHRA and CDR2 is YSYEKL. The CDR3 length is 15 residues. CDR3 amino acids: CASSRGGGSNQPQHF. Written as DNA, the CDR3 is TGCGCCAGCAGCCGAGGGGGAGGGAGCAATCAGCCCCAGCATTTT.

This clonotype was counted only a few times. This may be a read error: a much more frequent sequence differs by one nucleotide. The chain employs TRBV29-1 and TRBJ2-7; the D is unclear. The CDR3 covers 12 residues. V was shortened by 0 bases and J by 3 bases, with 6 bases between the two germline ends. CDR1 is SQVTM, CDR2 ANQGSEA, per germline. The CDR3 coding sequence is TGCAGCGTTGAAGAAAATGGCTACGAGCAGTACTTC. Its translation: CSVEENGYEQYF.

The CDR3 protein is CSASIWREGRYEQYF. DNA for the CDR3: TGCAGTGCTAGTATATGGCGGGAGGGCCGCTACGAGCAGTACTTC. The chain recombines TRBV20-1 with TRBJ2-7, with 9 bases identical to TRBD2. CDR1 and CDR2 from the germline V gene are DFQATT and SNEGSKA (reference sequence). Trimming removed 3 bases from V and 3 bases from J; junction bases left unmatched: 9. The CDR3 length is 15 residues.

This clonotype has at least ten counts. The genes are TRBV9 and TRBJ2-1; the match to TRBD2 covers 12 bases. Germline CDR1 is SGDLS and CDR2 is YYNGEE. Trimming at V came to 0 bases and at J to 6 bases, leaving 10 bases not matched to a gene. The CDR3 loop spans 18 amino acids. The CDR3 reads CASSVGSLAGGLSNEQFF. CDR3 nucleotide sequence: TGTGCCAGCAGCGTAGGGTCCCTAGCGGGGGGGCTTAGCAATGAGCAGTTCTTC. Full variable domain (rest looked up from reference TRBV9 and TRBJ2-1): DSGVTQTPKHLITATGQRVTLRCSPRSGDLSVYWYQQSLDQGLQFLIQYYNGEERAKGNILERFSAQQFPDLHSELNLSSLELGDSALYFCASSVGSLAGGLSNEQFFGPGTRLTVL.

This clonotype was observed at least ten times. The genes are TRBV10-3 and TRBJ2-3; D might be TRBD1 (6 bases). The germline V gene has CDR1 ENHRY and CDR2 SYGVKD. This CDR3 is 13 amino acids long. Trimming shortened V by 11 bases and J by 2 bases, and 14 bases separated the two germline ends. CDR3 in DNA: TGTGCCGCCCGAGGGGGTCTCACAGATACGCAGTATTTT. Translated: CAARGGLTDTQYF.

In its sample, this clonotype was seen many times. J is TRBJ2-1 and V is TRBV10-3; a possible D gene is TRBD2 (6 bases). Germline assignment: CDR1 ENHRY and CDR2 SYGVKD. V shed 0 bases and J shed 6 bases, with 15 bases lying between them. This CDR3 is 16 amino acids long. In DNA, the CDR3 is TGTGCCATCAGTGAGTCTCGGGGGAGACTGGTCAATGAGCAGTTCTTC. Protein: CAISESRGRLVNEQFF.

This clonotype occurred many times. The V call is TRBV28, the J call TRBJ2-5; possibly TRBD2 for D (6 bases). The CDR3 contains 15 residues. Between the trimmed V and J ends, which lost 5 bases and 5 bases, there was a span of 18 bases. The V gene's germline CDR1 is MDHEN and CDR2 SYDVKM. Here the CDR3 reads CASSPSPGGWETQYF. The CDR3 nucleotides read TGTGCCAGCAGTCCAAGCCCCGGAGGGTGGGAGACCCAGTACTTC.

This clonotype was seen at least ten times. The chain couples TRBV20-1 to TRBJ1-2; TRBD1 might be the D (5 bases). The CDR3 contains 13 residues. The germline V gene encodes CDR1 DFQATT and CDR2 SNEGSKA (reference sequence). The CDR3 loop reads CGLYQGKRYGYTF. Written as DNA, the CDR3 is TGCGGCCTATACCAGGGAAAGCGTTATGGCTACACCTTC.

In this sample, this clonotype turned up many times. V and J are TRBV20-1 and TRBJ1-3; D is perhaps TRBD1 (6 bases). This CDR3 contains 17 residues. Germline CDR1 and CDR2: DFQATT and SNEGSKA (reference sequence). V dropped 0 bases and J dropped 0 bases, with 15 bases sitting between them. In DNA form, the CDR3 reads TGCAGTGCTAGAGACGCCTACAGGGTATCCTCTGGAAACACCATATATTTT. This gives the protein CSARDAYRVSSGNTIYF.

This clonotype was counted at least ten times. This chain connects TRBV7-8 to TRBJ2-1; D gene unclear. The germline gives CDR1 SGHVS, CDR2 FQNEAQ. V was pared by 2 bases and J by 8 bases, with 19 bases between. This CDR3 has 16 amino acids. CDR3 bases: TGTGCCAGCAGCTTAATAGGCACGAACTCAGAGGATGAGCAGTTCTTC. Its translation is CASSLIGTNSEDEQFF.

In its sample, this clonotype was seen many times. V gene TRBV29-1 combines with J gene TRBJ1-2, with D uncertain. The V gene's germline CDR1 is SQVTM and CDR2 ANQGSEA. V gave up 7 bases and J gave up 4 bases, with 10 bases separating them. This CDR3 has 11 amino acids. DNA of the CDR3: TGCAGCGCACTTTCCCTCTATGGCTACACCTTC. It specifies CSALSLYGYTF.

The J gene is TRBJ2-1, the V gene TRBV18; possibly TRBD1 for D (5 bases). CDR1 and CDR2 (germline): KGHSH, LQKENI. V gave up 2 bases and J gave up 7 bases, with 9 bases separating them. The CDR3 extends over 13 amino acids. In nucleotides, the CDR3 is TGTGCCAGCTCACCAGTAGGGGTGAATGAGCAGTTCTTC. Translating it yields CASSPVGVNEQFF.

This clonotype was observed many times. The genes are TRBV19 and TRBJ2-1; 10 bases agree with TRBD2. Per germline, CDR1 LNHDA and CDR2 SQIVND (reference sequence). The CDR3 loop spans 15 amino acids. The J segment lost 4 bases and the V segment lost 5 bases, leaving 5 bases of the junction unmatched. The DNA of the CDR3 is TGTGCCAGTAGTGTAACTAGCGGGGATTACAATGAGCAGTTCTTC. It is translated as CASSVTSGDYNEQFF.

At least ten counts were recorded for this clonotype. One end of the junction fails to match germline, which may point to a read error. CDR3 in amino acids: CSARTSVVALNF. In nucleotides, the CDR3 is TGCAGTGCTAGGACCTCAGTCGTGGCCCTCAACTTT. The chain employs TRBV20-1 and TRBJ1-6, with D unresolved. The CDR3 is 12 amino acids. Germline CDR1 DFQATT, CDR2 SNEGSKA (reference sequence).

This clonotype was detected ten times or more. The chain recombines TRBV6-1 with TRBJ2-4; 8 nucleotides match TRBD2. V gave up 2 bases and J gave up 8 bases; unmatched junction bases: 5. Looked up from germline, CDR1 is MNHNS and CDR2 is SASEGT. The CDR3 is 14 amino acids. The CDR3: CASSELAGVDIQYF. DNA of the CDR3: TGTGCCAGCAGTGAACTAGCGGGTGTGGACATTCAGTACTTC.

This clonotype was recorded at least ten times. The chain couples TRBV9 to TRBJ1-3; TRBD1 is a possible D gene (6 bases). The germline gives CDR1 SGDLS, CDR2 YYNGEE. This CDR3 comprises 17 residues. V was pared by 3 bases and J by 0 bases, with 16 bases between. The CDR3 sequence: CASSATQGLDSGNTIYF. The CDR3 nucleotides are TGTGCCAGCAGCGCAACCCAGGGGCTAGACTCTGGAAACACCATATATTTT.

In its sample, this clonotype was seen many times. The CDR3 loop is CASSLERGGGDTQYF. CDR3 coding DNA: TGCGCCAGCAGCTTGGAGCGGGGTGGTGGAGATACGCAGTATTTT. The genes are TRBV5-1 and TRBJ2-3; TRBD2 aligns across 7 bases. The germline V gene encodes CDR1 SGHRS and CDR2 YFSETQ. The CDR3 loop spans 15 amino acids. Germline trimming cut 0 bases from V and 5 bases from J; bases unmatched to any gene: 6.

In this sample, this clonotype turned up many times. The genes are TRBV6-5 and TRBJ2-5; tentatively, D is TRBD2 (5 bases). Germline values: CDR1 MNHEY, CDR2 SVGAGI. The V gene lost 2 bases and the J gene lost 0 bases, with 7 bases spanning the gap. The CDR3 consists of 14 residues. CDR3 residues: CASSYTGYQETQYF. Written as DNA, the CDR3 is TGTGCCAGCAGTTACACGGGGTACCAAGAGACCCAGTACTTC.

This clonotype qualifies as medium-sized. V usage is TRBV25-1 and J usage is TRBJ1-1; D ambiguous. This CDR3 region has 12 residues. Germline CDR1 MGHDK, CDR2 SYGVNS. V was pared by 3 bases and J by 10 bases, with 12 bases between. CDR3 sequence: CASSEGRRGAFF. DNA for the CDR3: TGTGCCAGCAGTGAGGGCCGCCGGGGAGCTTTCTTT.

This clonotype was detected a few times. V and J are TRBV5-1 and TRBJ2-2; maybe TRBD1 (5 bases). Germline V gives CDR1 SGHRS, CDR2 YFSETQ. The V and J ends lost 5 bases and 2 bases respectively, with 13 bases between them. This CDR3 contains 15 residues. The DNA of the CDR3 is TGCGCCAGCAGTCCAGGGTTTGCCAACACCGGGGAGCTGTTTTTT. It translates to CASSPGFANTGELFF.

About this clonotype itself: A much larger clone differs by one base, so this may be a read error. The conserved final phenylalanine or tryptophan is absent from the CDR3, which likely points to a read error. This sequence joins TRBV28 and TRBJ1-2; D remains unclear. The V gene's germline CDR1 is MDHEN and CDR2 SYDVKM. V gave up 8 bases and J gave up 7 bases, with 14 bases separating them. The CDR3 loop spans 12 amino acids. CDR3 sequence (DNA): TGTGCCAGCGACGGCTCGGCGGGTGGCTACACCATC. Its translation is CASDGSAGGYTI.

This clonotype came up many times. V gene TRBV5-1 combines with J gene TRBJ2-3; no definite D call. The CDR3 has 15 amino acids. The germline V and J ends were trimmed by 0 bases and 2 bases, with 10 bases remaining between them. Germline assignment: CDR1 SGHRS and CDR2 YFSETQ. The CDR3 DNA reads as TGCGCCAGCAGCTTGGGGGTGCCGACCACAGATACGCAGTATTTT. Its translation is CASSLGVPTTDTQYF.

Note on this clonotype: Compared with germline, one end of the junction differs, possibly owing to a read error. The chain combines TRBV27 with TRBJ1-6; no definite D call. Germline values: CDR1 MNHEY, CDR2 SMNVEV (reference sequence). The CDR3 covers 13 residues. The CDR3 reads CASSFGGSSPLNF. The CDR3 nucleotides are TGTGCCAGCAGTTTTGGAGGGAGTTCACCCCTCAACTTT.

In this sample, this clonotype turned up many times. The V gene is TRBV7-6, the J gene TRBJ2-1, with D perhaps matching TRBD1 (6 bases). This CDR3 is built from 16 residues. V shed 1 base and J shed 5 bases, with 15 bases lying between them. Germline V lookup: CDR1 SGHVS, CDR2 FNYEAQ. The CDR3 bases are TGTGCCAGCAGCTTAGGTTGGCAGGGGAGACACAATGAGCAGTTCTTC. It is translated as CASSLGWQGRHNEQFF.

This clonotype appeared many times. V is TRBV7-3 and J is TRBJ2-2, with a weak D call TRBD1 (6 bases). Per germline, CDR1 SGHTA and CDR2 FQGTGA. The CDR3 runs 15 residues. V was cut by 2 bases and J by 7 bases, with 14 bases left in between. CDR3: CASSLGNRDSGELFF. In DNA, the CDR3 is TGTGCCAGCAGCTTAGGGAACAGGGATAGCGGGGAGCTGTTTTTT.

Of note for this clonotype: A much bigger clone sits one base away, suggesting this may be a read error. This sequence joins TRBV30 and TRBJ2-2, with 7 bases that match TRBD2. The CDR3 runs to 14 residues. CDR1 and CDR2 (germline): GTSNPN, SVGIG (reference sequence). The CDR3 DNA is TGTGCCTGGAGTCCGGGACTATTAACCGGGGAGCTGGTTTTT. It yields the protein CAWSPGLLTGELVF.